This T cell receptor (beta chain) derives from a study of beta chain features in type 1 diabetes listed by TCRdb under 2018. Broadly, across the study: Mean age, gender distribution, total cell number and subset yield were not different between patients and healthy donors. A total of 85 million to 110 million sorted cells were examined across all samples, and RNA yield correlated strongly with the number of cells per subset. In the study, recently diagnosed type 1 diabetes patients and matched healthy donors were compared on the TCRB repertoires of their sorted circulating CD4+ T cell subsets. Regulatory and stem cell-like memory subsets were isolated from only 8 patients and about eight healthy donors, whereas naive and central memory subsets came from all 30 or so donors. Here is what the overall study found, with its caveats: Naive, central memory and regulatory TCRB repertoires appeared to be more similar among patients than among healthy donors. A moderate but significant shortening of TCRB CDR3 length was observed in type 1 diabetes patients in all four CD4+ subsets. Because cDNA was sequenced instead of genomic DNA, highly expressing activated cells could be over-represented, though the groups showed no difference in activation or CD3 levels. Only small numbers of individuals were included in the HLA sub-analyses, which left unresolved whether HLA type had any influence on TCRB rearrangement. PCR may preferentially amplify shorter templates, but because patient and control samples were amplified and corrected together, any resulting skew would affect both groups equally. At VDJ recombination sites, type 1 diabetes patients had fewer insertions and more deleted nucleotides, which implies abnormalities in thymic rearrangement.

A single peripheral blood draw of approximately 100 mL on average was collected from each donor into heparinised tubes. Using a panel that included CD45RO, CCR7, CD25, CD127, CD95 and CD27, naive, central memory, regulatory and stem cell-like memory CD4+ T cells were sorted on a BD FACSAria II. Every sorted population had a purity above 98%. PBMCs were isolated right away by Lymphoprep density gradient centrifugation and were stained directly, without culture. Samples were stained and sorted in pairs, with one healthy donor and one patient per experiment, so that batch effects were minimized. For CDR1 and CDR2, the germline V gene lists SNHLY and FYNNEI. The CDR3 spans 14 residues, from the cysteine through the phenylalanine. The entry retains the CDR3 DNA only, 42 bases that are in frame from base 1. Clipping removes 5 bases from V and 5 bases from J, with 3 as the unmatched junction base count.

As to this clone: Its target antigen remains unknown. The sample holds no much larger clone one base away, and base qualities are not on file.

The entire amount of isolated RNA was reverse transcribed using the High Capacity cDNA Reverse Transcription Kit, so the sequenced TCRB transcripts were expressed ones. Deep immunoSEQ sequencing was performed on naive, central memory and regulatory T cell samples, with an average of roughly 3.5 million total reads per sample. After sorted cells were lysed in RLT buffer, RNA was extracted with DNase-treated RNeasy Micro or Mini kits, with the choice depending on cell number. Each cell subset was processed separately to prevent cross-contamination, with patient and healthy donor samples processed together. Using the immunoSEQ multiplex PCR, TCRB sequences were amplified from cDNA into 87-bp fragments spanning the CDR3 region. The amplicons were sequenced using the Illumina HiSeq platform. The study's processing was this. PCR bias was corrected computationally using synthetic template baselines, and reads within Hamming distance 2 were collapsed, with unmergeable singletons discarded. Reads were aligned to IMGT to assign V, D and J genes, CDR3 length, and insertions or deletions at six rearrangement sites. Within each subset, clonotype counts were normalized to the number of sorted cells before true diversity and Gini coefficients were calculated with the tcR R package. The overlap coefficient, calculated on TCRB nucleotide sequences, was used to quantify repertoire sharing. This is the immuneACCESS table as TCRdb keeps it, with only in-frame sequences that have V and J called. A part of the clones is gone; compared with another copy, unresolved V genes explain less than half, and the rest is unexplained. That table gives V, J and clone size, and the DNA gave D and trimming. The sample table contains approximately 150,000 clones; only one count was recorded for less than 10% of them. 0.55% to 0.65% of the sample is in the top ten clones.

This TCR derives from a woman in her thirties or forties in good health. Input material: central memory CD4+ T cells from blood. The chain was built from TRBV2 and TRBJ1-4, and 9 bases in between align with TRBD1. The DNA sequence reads TGTGCCAGCAGTCTCGGACAGGGGAATGAAAAACTGTTTTTT. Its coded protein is CASSLGQGNEKLFF. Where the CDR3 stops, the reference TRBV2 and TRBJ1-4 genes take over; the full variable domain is EPEVTQTPSHQVTQMGQEVILRCVPISNHLYFYWYRQILGQKVEFLVSFYNNEISEKSEIFDDQFSVERPDGSNFTLKIRSTKLEDSAMYFCASSLGQGNEKLFFGSGTQLSVL.